Listed here are 27 T cell receptor beta chains from one sample, sequenced in a study of response to subunit inactivated influenza vaccine. MiXCR, run by TCRdb on the RT-PCR reads, gives a single entry per CDR3 protein. The data hold approximately 700,000 distinct CDR3 sequences, with around a sixth observed a single time. This specimen was PBMCs from blood, taken 11 to 12 days after vaccination. The receptor source for this set is a man aged 50 to 60 who received an inactivated influenza vaccine.

This clonotype was seen ten or more times. The V and J genes are TRBV6-5 and TRBJ1-2; D might be TRBD1 (6 bases). Trimming stripped 4 bases from V and 7 bases from J, with 10 bases between. There are 12 residues in the CDR3. Germline-derived CDR1 and CDR2 are MNHEY and SVGAGI. The CDR3 spells CASSSTGSGYTF. The CDR3 DNA reads as TGTGCCAGCAGTTCCACAGGGTCTGGCTACACCTTC.

This clonotype was detected ten times or more. CDR3 region: CASSLGFSGLYNEQFF. The CDR3 nucleotides read TGTGCCAGCAGCTTAGGTTTTAGCGGACTCTACAATGAGCAGTTCTTC. The chain joins TRBV7-2 to TRBJ2-1; D is perhaps TRBD2 (6 bases). Trimming pared 1 base from V and 3 bases from J, leaving 13 bases between. Germline V gene lookup returns CDR1 SGHTA and CDR2 FQGNSA. The CDR3 totals 16 residues. The whole variable domain, filled in from reference TRBV7-2 and TRBJ2-1, reads GAGVSQSPSNKVTEKGKDVELRCDPISGHTALYWYRQSLGQGLEFLIYFQGNSAPDKSGLPSDRFSAERTGGSVSTLTIQRTQQEDSAVYLCASSLGFSGLYNEQFFGPGTRLTVL.

CDR3 sequence reads: CAISDPGTQETQYF. Written as DNA, the CDR3 is TGTGCCATCAGTGATCCGGGAACCCAGGAGACCCAGTACTTC. The chain has TRBV10-3 and TRBJ2-5; tentatively, D is TRBD2 (5 bases). This CDR3 region has 14 residues. Germline V lookup: CDR1 ENHRY, CDR2 SYGVKD. V was cut by 3 bases and J by 5 bases, with 13 bases left in between.

This clonotype has at least ten counts. The chain employs TRBV29-1 and TRBJ2-1, with D perhaps being TRBD1 or TRBD2 (5 bases each). The CDR3 is 12 amino acids. Germline V lookup: CDR1 SQVTM, CDR2 ANQGSEA. With 6 bases removed from V and 8 bases from J, the gap between germline ends came to 14 bases. The chain's CDR3 is CSVDPGLYEQFF. In DNA, the CDR3 is TGCAGCGTGGATCCGGGGCTTTATGAGCAGTTCTTC.

This clonotype came up many times. This chain links TRBV6-5 with TRBJ1-4; D ambiguous. Germline V gene sequence: CDR1 MNHEY, CDR2 SVGAGI. The ends were cut back, 1 base at V and 8 bases at J, with 8 bases in the middle. The CDR3 loop spans 13 amino acids. This chain's CDR3 is CASSYYQGEKLFF. The DNA for the CDR3 is TGTGCCAGCAGTTACTACCAAGGGGAAAAACTGTTTTTT.

A few counts support this clonotype. The chain couples TRBV12-3 or TRBV12-4 to TRBJ2-3, with TRBD2 as a possible D gene (6 bases). V lost 4 bases and J 0 bases, leaving 11 bases between the germline ends. CDR3 size: 15 residues. The CDR3 protein is CASSYRGASTDTQYF. CDR3 nucleotide sequence: TGTGCCAGCAGTTACCGCGGGGCTAGCACAGATACGCAGTATTTT.

In this sample, this clonotype turned up a few times. The chain employs TRBV5-1 and TRBJ2-1, with 13 positions matching TRBD2. V was clipped by 0 bases and J by 8 bases; unmatched bases: 2. The germline V gene encodes CDR1 SGHRS and CDR2 YFSETQ. The CDR3 totals 15 residues. In nucleotides, the CDR3 is TGCGCCAGCAGCTTGGCCACTAGCGGGAGGGATGAGCAGTTCTTC. Translation: CASSLATSGRDEQFF.

This clonotype appeared a few times. The chain combines TRBV7-9 with TRBJ2-1, with TRBD2 identical over 7 bases. The CDR3 spans 13 residues. Germline V gene lookup returns CDR1 SEHNR and CDR2 FQNEAQ (reference sequence). V was clipped by 5 bases and J by 6 bases; unmatched bases: 4. CDR3 loop: CASSKGLSNEQFF. The DNA of the CDR3 is TGTGCCAGCAGCAAGGGACTATCCAATGAGCAGTTCTTC. Complete variable domain (other parts from reference TRBV7-9 and TRBJ2-1): DTGVSQNPRHKITKRGQNVTFRCDPISEHNRLYWYRQTLGQGPEFLTYFQNEAQLEKSRLLSDRFSAERPKGSFSTLEIQRTEQGDSAMYLCASSKGLSNEQFFGPGTRLTVL.

This clonotype has a handful of counts. The chain joins TRBV27 to TRBJ2-5; D gene unclear. The germline V gene encodes CDR1 MNHEY and CDR2 SMNVEV (reference sequence). This CDR3 contains 14 residues. V was cut by 4 bases and J by 0 bases, with 9 bases left in between. The CDR3 reads CASSSTDYQETQYF. As DNA, the CDR3 is TGTGCCAGCAGTTCCACAGATTACCAAGAGACCCAGTACTTC.

CDR3 protein: CASSPDGLATYEQYF. In DNA form, the CDR3 reads TGTGCCAGCTCACCCGACGGCCTTGCGACCTACGAGCAGTACTTC. The chain employs TRBV18 and TRBJ2-7; D is ambiguous. The V and J ends lost 3 bases and 2 bases respectively, with 14 bases between them. This CDR3 contains 15 residues. Looked up from germline, CDR1 is KGHSH and CDR2 is LQKENI.

V usage is TRBV9 and J usage is TRBJ2-7, with 8 nucleotides matching TRBD1. Germline CDR1 SGDLS, CDR2 YYNGEE. V lost 4 bases to trimming and J lost 2 bases; unmatched junction nucleotides: 5. The CDR3 covers 14 residues. The CDR3 DNA follows: TGTGCCAGCAGCCCATGGGACAGGCCCTACGAGCAGTACTTC. The encoded protein is CASSPWDRPYEQYF.

This clonotype was observed a handful of times. The chain combines TRBV28 with TRBJ2-1; D might be TRBD1 or TRBD2, each matching 5 bases. CDR1 and CDR2 from the germline V gene are MDHEN and SYDVKM. The CDR3 totals 15 residues. The germline V and J ends were trimmed by 7 bases and 5 bases, with 18 bases remaining between them. CDR3 coding DNA: TGTGCCAGCACTCCCCTAGCCGTAGGGGACAATGAGCAGTTCTTC. Translation gives CASTPLAVGDNEQFF.

This clonotype was counted between two and nine times. The rearrangement uses TRBV6-2 or TRBV6-3 and TRBJ2-3; 11 positions match TRBD2. Trimming took 0 bases from V and 3 from J; bases not matched to a gene: 5. Germline V gives CDR1 MNHEY, CDR2 SVGEGT. The CDR3 sequence is 17 residues long. The CDR3: CASSYSRTSGPTDTQYF. The CDR3 region has the DNA TGTGCCAGCAGTTACTCGAGGACTAGCGGGCCTACAGATACGCAGTATTTT.

V gene TRBV9 combines with J gene TRBJ2-5; 7 bases fit TRBD1. CDR1 and CDR2 (germline): SGDLS, YYNGEE. V lost 1 base, J lost 4 bases, and 7 bases stayed unmatched. CDR3 size: 15 residues. As DNA, the CDR3 is TGTGCCAGCAGCGTAAGAGACAGGGAAAGAGAGACCCAGTACTTC. It yields the protein CASSVRDRERETQYF.

This clonotype has only a few counts. The chain has TRBV20-1 and TRBJ2-5; possible D gene TRBD1, 5 bases. The germline V gene encodes CDR1 DFQATT and CDR2 SNEGSKA (reference sequence). The ends were cut back, 1 base at V and 5 bases at J, with 14 bases in the middle. The CDR3 consists of 14 residues. DNA of the CDR3: TGCAGTGCTAGAGTGGCAGGGCAGTTGGAGACCCAGTACTTC. As protein: CSARVAGQLETQYF.

The J gene is TRBJ1-4, the V gene TRBV28, with D possibly TRBD1 on 6 matching bases. The germline gives CDR1 MDHEN, CDR2 SYDVKM. Trimming cost V 5 bases and J 8 bases, with 15 bases left between them. This CDR3 spans 14 amino acids. The CDR3 spells CASSLSGQREKLFF. CDR3 in DNA: TGTGCCAGCAGTCTTTCCGGACAGCGCGAAAAACTGTTTTTT.

The chain has TRBV9 and TRBJ2-3, with D perhaps given as TRBD1 or TRBD2 (6 bases each). The CDR3 spans 15 residues. V shed 4 bases and J shed 3 bases, with 15 bases lying between them. CDR1 SGDLS and CDR2 YYNGEE come from the germline V gene. CDR3 coding DNA: TGTGCCAGCAGCACTAGGGGGGCTGTTACAGATACGCAGTATTTT. Translated, it gives CASSTRGAVTDTQYF.

This clonotype was counted a few times. V and J are TRBV7-9 and TRBJ2-5; D possibly corresponds to TRBD1 (5 bases). The CDR3 totals 15 residues. Germline loops: CDR1 SEHNR, CDR2 FQNEAQ (reference sequence). Trimming pared 5 bases from V and 2 bases from J, leaving 15 bases between. The CDR3 region has the DNA TGTGCCAGCAGCCCCTGGGGCGGACCACAAGAGACCCAGTACTTC. This gives the protein CASSPWGGPQETQYF.

The CDR3 region is CASSFGVGRIKETQYF. CDR3 nucleotides: TGTGCCAGCAGCTTCGGGGTAGGGAGAATTAAAGAGACCCAGTACTTC. The chain recombines TRBV11-2 with TRBJ2-5; TRBD2 might be the D (5 bases). The CDR3 spans 16 residues. Germline V gives CDR1 SGHAT, CDR2 FQNNGV. The V end was cut by 3 bases, the J end by 3 bases, with 17 bases between. Variable domain in full (rest from reference TRBV11-2 and TRBJ2-5): EAGVAQSPRYKIIEKRQSVAFWCNPISGHATLYWYQQILGQGPKLLIQFQNNGVVDDSQLPKDRFSAERLKGVDSTLKIQPAKLEDSAVYLCASSFGVGRIKETQYFGPGTRLLVL.

This clonotype was seen only a few times. The chain combines TRBV11-1 with TRBJ2-1; TRBD2 agrees at 13 bases. CDR1 and CDR2 (germline): SGHAT, FQDESV (reference sequence). After removal of 4 bases from V and 0 bases from J, the junction contained 6 bases not matched to a gene. The CDR3 totals 18 residues. The CDR3 loop is CASSYGLAGVGSYNEQFF. CDR3 nucleotides: TGTGCCAGCAGCTACGGACTAGCGGGAGTTGGCTCCTACAATGAGCAGTTCTTC.

This clonotype was recorded a few times. The rearrangement joins TRBV6-2 or TRBV6-3 to TRBJ1-6, with D possibly being TRBD1 (5 bases). The CDR3 has 14 amino acids. Trimming took off 2 bases at V and 10 bases at J, with 12 bases between the two ends. The germline V gene encodes CDR1 MNHEY and CDR2 SVGEGT. CDR3 coding DNA: TGTGCCAGCAGTTACGTGGGCAGGGCATCACCCCTCCACTTT. Translated, it gives CASSYVGRASPLHF.

This clonotype showed up just a few times. V usage is TRBV5-1 and J usage is TRBJ2-7; perhaps D is TRBD1 or TRBD2 (5 bases each). The CDR3 loop spans 17 amino acids. In germline, CDR1 is SGHRS, CDR2 YFSETQ. The ends were cut back, 0 bases at V and 0 bases at J, with 16 bases in the middle. CDR3 residues: CASSLGPGTDLSYEQYF. Here the CDR3 DNA reads TGCGCCAGCAGCTTGGGCCCCGGGACGGATCTCTCCTACGAGCAGTACTTC.

The table lists this clonotype with many counts. The chain employs TRBV5-1 and TRBJ2-1; TRBD1 agrees at 7 bases. This CDR3 comprises 16 residues. CDR1 and CDR2 (germline): SGHRS, YFSETQ. After removal of 0 bases from V and 3 bases from J, the junction contained 6 bases not matched to a gene. DNA of the CDR3: TGCGCCAGCAGCTTGGGGGACAGAGCCCTCTACAATGAGCAGTTCTTC. This gives the protein CASSLGDRALYNEQFF.

The gene calls are TRBV7-9 and TRBJ2-3, with D perhaps TRBD2 (5 bases). V was cut by 5 bases and J by 5 bases, with 14 bases left in between. Looked up from germline, CDR1 is SEHNR and CDR2 is FQNEAQ (reference sequence). This CDR3 spans 14 amino acids. The CDR3 DNA reads as TGTGCCAGCAGCCTTCCCCCGGCGGGAGATACGCAGTATTTT. Translating it yields CASSLPPAGDTQYF. Full variable domain (outside the CDR3, taken from reference TRBV7-9 and TRBJ2-3): DTGVSQNPRHKITKRGQNVTFRCDPISEHNRLYWYRQTLGQGPEFLTYFQNEAQLEKSRLLSDRFSAERPKGSFSTLEIQRTEQGDSAMYLCASSLPPAGDTQYFGPGTRLTVL.

The chain joins TRBV2 to TRBJ1-5; 8 nucleotides align to TRBD1. The length of the CDR3 is 16 residues. Germline CDR1 SNHLY, CDR2 FYNNEI. J gave up 1 base and V 6 bases, and 8 bases lay outside the gene matches. DNA for the CDR3: TGTGCCAGCAGCCGGGACAGGCTAACCAGCAATCAGCCCCAGCATTTT. Residues: CASSRDRLTSNQPQHF.

V and J are TRBV4-3 and TRBJ2-7; 11 bases are a match to TRBD2. The length of the CDR3 is 15 residues. Germline CDR1 reads LGHNA; CDR2 reads YSLEER. J lost 0 bases, V lost 3 bases, and 1 base had no gene match. CDR3 DNA: TGCGCCAGCAGCCATGGACTAGCGGGCTCCTACGAGCAGTACTTC. Amino acid sequence: CASSHGLAGSYEQYF.

This clonotype showed up just a few times. The chain combines TRBV20-1 with TRBJ2-5; D assignment may be TRBD1 or TRBD2 (7 bases each). This CDR3 spans 14 amino acids. Germline V CDR1 and CDR2: DFQATT, SNEGSKA (reference sequence). V lost 2 bases and J lost 3, with 13 bases in between. The CDR3 protein is CSARRGGGKETQYF. The CDR3 coding sequence is TGCAGTGCTAGAAGGGGAGGGGGCAAAGAGACCCAGTACTTC.